The rows below give T cell receptor beta chains drawn from one sample of a study of tumor and adjacent non-tumor tissue in lung cancer. TCRdb redid the calling of the multiplex PCR reads with MiXCR, one entry per CDR3 protein. The sample records about 100,000 distinct CDR3 sequences, more than 55% being singletons. Input material: distant non-tumor lung tissue. These receptor sequences come from a man aged 25 to 45 with non-small cell lung cancer. Both conserved end residues are trimmed from each CDR3.

V gene | CDR3 protein
TRBV20-1 | SAAGDWNTETF
TRBV4-1 | ASSLFGGRDSNQPQH
TRBV20-1 | SAQGQGANTGELF
TRBV7-2 | ASRSGSSETQY
TRBV5-4 | ASSSRGGGQTYEQY
TRBV4-1 | ASSQDGGGQQF
TRBV12-3/TRBV12-4 | ANSPLAGTQY
TRBV20-1 | SSRPTGRASGRINEQF
TRBV20-1 | NAKDGLYGYT
TRBV5-6 | ASSPHGRGGSSFGANVLT
TRBV4-1 | ASNVDLGTNQPQH
TRBV11-2 | TSSSRPRGAF
TRBV20-1 | SANNPGGRGDTQY
TRBV12-3/TRBV12-4 | ASSVPDREVRDEQF
TRBV13 | ASSKSIYSGNTIY
TRBV4-1 | ASSQDSGASYEQY
TRBV20-1 | SATLATHDFNEQF
TRBV6-1 | ASSERWDRVNNERF
TRBV11-1 | VSSLGGTTYKQY
TRBV20-1 | SARGHIGTQY
TRBV11-2 | VSSLTTGAGTDTQY
TRBV4-1 | ASSRPWELSYNEQF
TRBV10-2 | ASSQSAGGGETQY
TRBV20-1 | SARDFGEINQPQH
TRBV11-2 | ATRLRRTDTDSQY
TRBV6-5 | ASRPGHLYEQY
TRBV6-2/TRBV6-3 | ASSKDHGELF
TRBV4-2 | TSSPAPDVQF
TRBV20-1 | SARDCLAGDQETQY
TRBV12-3/TRBV12-4 | ASSFGVGEQL
TRBV7-8 | ASNHRHRGMGTDTQY
TRBV6-1 | ASSEVQGAYGFT
TRBV24-1 | VTSDLEGLNEQS
TRBV12-3/TRBV12-4 | TSSPPGGDEQC
TRBV12-3/TRBV12-4 | ASSLGTAEAF
TRBV11-3 | ASEGQPLNTEAL
TRBV12-5 | ASGYRQGARNEQF
TRBV12-3/TRBV12-4 | ASRRTSLETQY
TRBV11-1 | TSSHPRHPKGHEQF
TRBV20-1 | SVKDRAAYGYT
TRBV7-9 | ASSRDGGRAEAF
TRBV30 | AWSVSLRGSAEAF
TRBV14 | ASSTYRGSDTEAF
TRBV29-1 | SALTTGGVRDTQY
TRBV20-1 | NARTGQVLWADTQY
TRBV10-2 | ASSGPGASPLH
TRBV11-2 | ASSLRVRLAGACNEQF
TRBV11-2 | ASQGQVKYGYT
TRBV5-4 | VSSLGGNEHF
TRBV11-2 | ASSPTSGGYDEQF
TRBV5-6 | AGSSFIATEAF
TRBV6-2/TRBV6-3 | ACNHLGETQY
TRBV6-4 | ASSDSRGSSYNGQF
TRBV6-2/TRBV6-3 | ASSYRDYNGQF
TRBV11-2 | GSSHVQRGAGGQF
TRBV4-2 | ASRGFINTEAF
TRBV20-1 | SARPGQGCTDMQY
TRBV6-1 | ASSEASVVLYGYT
TRBV7-9 | VSSPVGGSSYEQY